Listed below are T cell receptor beta chains from one sample, sequenced in a study of STAT3 mutations in large granular lymphocyte leukemia. Repertoires were generated with immunoSEQ multiplex PCR, while TCRdb's copy carries only in-frame clones and drops some. The data show roughly 8,000 clones, about nine tenths seen once. Source material: peripheral blood mononuclear cells. The receptors shown here come from a man over 45 with T-cell large granular lymphocyte leukemia. Some clones in this sample may be carry-over from other donors' samples. CDR3s include the opening cysteine and the closing phenylalanine or tryptophan. D genes are given only for firm matches. Expanded clones are given a class, and other clones once, few, many or no size at all.

size	V	J	D	CDR3	DNA
once	TRBV30	TRBJ1-1	.	CAWSGEGESPNTEAFF	TGTGCCTGGAGTGGAGAGGGAGAGTCTCCGAACACTGAAGCTTTCTTT
.	TRBV7-2	TRBJ2-1	.	CASSLAPEQFF	TGTGCCAGCAGCTTGGCTCCTGAGCAGTTCTTC
.	TRBV14	TRBJ2-3	TRBD2	CASSPFAGGAQYF	TGTGCCAGCAGCCCCTTCGCGGGGGGGGCGCAGTATTTT
.	TRBV4-2	TRBJ1-3	TRBD1	CASSQGWDSSGNTIYF	TGTGCCAGCAGCCAAGGATGGGACAGCTCTGGAAACACCATATATTTT
.	TRBV9	TRBJ2-1	TRBD2	CASSVGLAGGHNEQFF	TGTGCCAGCAGCGTAGGACTAGCGGGAGGACACAATGAGCAGTTCTTC
.	TRBV6-6	TRBJ2-5	TRBD2	CASSYPGGVETQYF	TGTGCCAGCAGTTACCCGGGAGGGGTAGAGACCCAGTACTTC
once	TRBV7-7	TRBJ2-5	TRBD1	CASSPTGTGKTQYF	TGTGCCAGCAGCCCCACCGGGACAGGGAAGACCCAGTACTTC
.	TRBV15	TRBJ2-2	.	CATSRDQRRATGELFF	TGTGCCACCAGCAGGGACCAGCGGAGGGCCACCGGGGAGCTGTTTTTT
once	TRBV5-4	TRBJ2-7	TRBD1	CASSLPGDRAYEQYF	TGTGCCAGCAGCCTACCAGGGGACAGGGCCTACGAGCAGTACTTC
.	TRBV29-1	TRBJ2-5	TRBD2	CSVATSGGLETQYF	TGCAGCGTCGCGACTAGCGGGGGGTTAGAGACCCAGTACTTC
.	TRBV15	TRBJ1-2	.	CATSRDRFEERIYGYTF	TGTGCCACCAGCAGAGATCGGTTTGAGGAACGGATCTATGGCTACACCTTC
.	TRBV5-4	TRBJ2-1	.	CASSRGFDNEQFF	TGTGCCAGCAGCAGGGGGTTCGACAATGAGCAGTTCTTC
.	TRBV7-8	TRBJ2-1	.	CASSLGTQGTDEQFF	TGTGCCAGCAGCTTAGGGACTCAGGGTACCGATGAGCAGTTCTTC
.	TRBV18	TRBJ2-4	TRBD1	CASSPEGAIQYF	TGTGCCAGCTCACCAGAGGGGGCCATTCAGTACTTC
.	TRBV14	TRBJ2-7	TRBD1	CASSDRRDRVREQYF	TGTGCCAGCAGCGACCGCCGGGACAGGGTTCGCGAGCAGTACTTC
.	TRBV11-2	TRBJ2-7	.	CASSVSRVQYF	TGTGCCAGCAGCGTGTCTAGGGTGCAGTACTTC
.	TRBV20-1	TRBJ2-4	TRBD1	CSFDRENIQYF	TGCAGTTTTGACAGGGAAAACATTCAGTACTTC
.	TRBV9	TRBJ1-1	TRBD1	CASSRDRVTEAFF	TGTGCCAGCAGCCGGGACAGGGTCACTGAAGCTTTCTTT
.	TRBV7-2	TRBJ2-7	TRBD2	CASSLTPGRAYEQYF	TGTGCCAGCAGCTTAACCCCGGGGAGGGCCTACGAGCAGTACTTC
.	TRBV6-4	TRBJ2-1	TRBD2	CASSDLAGAYNEQFF	TGTGCCAGCAGTGACCTAGCGGGAGCATACAATGAGCAGTTCTTC
.	TRBV5-1	TRBJ2-5	TRBD2	CASSSAGAGGETQYF	TGCGCCAGCAGCTCGGCCGGGGCGGGGGGAGAGACCCAGTACTTC
.	TRBV18	TRBJ2-5	.	CASSAGQGGRETQYF	TGTGCCAGCTCAGCCGGACAGGGCGGGAGGGAGACCCAGTACTTC
.	TRBV5-4	TRBJ2-3	.	CASGDRRGTDTQYF	TGTGCCAGCGGGGACCGGAGGGGGACAGATACGCAGTATTTT
few	TRBV12-2	TRBJ2-5	.	CASRLAIAQYF	TGTGCAAGTCGCTTAGCCATCGCCCAGTACTTC
.	TRBV5-1	TRBJ1-5	.	CASSLGGANQPQHF	TGCGCCAGCAGCTTGGGGGGTGCAAATCAGCCCCAGCATTTT
.	TRBV19	TRBJ1-1	TRBD1	CASSMGTGNTEAFF	TGTGCCAGTAGTATGGGGACAGGGAACACTGAAGCTTTCTTT
.	TRBV5-1	TRBJ2-7	TRBD2	CASSLGGTTPSYEQYF	TGCGCCAGCAGCTTGGGGGGGACTACCCCCTCCTACGAGCAGTACTTC
few	TRBV12-5	TRBJ1-6	.	CASGLGLNSPLHF	TGTGCTAGTGGTTTGGGTCTTAATTCACCCCTCCACTTT
.	TRBV29-1	TRBJ1-2	TRBD1	CSAGEGTVTYGYTF	TGCAGCGCCGGCGAAGGGACAGTGACCTATGGCTACACCTTC
.	TRBV5-6	TRBJ1-1	.	CASSWAGNTEAFF	TGTGCCAGCAGCTGGGCAGGGAACACTGAAGCTTTCTTT
.	TRBV5-1	TRBJ1-5	.	CASSPDSSNQPQHF	TGCGCCAGCAGCCCCGACAGTAGCAATCAGCCCCAGCATTTT
once	TRBV5-4	TRBJ2-5	.	CASSPDRETQYF	TGTGCCAGCAGCCCCGACAGGGAGACCCAGTACTTC
.	TRBV5-6	TRBJ2-3	.	CASSPGQRSTDTQYF	TGTGCCAGCAGCCCGGGGCAAAGGAGCACAGATACGCAGTATTTT
.	TRBV6-6	TRBJ2-7	TRBD1	CASSPPGQAKTYEQYF	TGTGCCAGCAGTCCTCCCGGACAGGCAAAGACCTACGAGCAGTACTTC
.	TRBV4-3	TRBJ1-1	.	CASSQPDGTEAFF	TGCGCCAGCAGCCAACCAGATGGCACTGAAGCTTTCTTT
.	TRBV5-4	TRBJ2-3	.	CASSHSDSPTDTQYF	TGTGCCAGCAGCCATTCAGATTCGCCCACAGATACGCAGTATTTT
.	TRBV7-9	TRBJ2-5	TRBD1	CASSFIRDREQTQYF	TGTGCCAGCAGCTTCATCCGGGACAGGGAACAGACCCAGTACTTC
medium-sized	TRBV6-5	TRBJ1-5	.	CASRRRGDNQPQHF	TGTGCCAGCCGGAGGAGGGGGGACAATCAGCCCCAGCATTTT
.	TRBV7-2	TRBJ2-3	TRBD2	CASSQWGSGGQRTDTQYF	TGTGCCAGCAGCCAATGGGGTAGCGGGGGCCAACGCACAGATACGCAGTATTTT
.	TRBV7-9	TRBJ1-1	.	CASSSFSGRTFTEAFF	TGTGCCAGCAGCTCATTTTCGGGGCGGACTTTCACTGAAGCTTTCTTT
.	TRBV6-1	TRBJ1-6	.	CASRGTAGDNSPLHF	TGTGCCAGCAGAGGGACTGCAGGGGATAATTCACCCCTCCACTTT
.	TRBV4-1	TRBJ2-6	TRBD1	CASTTGLSGANVLTF	TGCGCCAGCACGACAGGGCTCTCTGGGGCCAACGTCCTGACTTTC
.	TRBV5-1	TRBJ2-5	TRBD2	CASIGGGAQQETQYF	TGCGCCAGCATCGGCGGGGGGGCGCAACAAGAGACCCAGTACTTC
.	TRBV7-8	TRBJ2-3	.	CASSLGEGSQYF	TGTGCCAGCAGCTTAGGAGAGGGGTCGCAGTATTTT
.	TRBV7-9	TRBJ1-6	.	CASSSSSVSPLHF	TGTGCCAGCAGCTCCTCGTCTGTTTCACCCCTCCACTTT
.	TRBV29-1	TRBJ2-7	TRBD2	CSAGLAGYEQYF	TGCAGCGCGGGACTAGCGGGATACGAGCAGTACTTC
.	TRBV7-8	TRBJ1-1	TRBD1	CASSQYPGQHEAFF	TGTGCCAGCAGCCAGTATCCGGGACAGCATGAAGCTTTCTTT
.	TRBV29-1	TRBJ2-6	.	CSVEQGGHSSSGANVLTF	TGCAGCGTTGAGCAGGGGGGACACTCCAGCTCTGGGGCCAACGTCCTGACTTTC
.	TRBV4-2	TRBJ2-4	TRBD1	CASSQVTGGAAKNIQYF	TGTGCCAGCAGCCAGGTTACAGGGGGCGCTGCCAAAAACATTCAGTACTTC
.	TRBV27	TRBJ2-7	TRBD2	CASSPLSSGRGYEQYF	TGTGCCAGCAGTCCCTTGTCCAGCGGGAGAGGCTACGAGCAGTACTTC
.	TRBV2	TRBJ2-7	.	CAVHGTSRYEQYF	TGTGCCGTCCACGGGACAAGCCGTTACGAGCAGTACTTC
few	TRBV10-3	TRBJ2-7	.	CAISEPDRTYEQYF	TGTGCCATCAGTGAACCCGACCGAACCTACGAGCAGTACTTC
.	TRBV19	TRBJ2-1	.	CASSHAYNEQFF	TGTGCCAGTAGTCACGCCTACAATGAGCAGTTCTTC
.	TRBV5-1	TRBJ1-1	.	CASSLEQRNTEAFF	TGCGCCAGCAGCTTGGAACAGCGGAACACTGAAGCTTTCTTT
.	TRBV2	TRBJ2-3	TRBD2	CASSEAQGLRTDTQYF	TGTGCCAGCAGTGAAGCGCAGGGACTACGCACAGATACGCAGTATTTT
.	TRBV30	TRBJ2-3	.	CAWRGLSSTDTQYF	TGTGCCTGGAGGGGACTTTCTAGCACAGATACGCAGTATTTT
.	TRBV10-2	TRBJ2-7	TRBD1	CASRDRDSRNYEQYF	TGCGCCAGCAGAGACCGGGACAGTCGTAACTACGAGCAGTACTTC
.	TRBV7-9	TRBJ2-7	.	CASSYLQGGSYEQYF	TGTGCCAGCAGCTATCTACAGGGGGGGTCCTACGAGCAGTACTTC
.	TRBV30	TRBJ1-4	TRBD1	CAWSRTGSNEKLFF	TGTGCCTGGAGTAGGACAGGGTCGAATGAAAAACTGTTTTTT